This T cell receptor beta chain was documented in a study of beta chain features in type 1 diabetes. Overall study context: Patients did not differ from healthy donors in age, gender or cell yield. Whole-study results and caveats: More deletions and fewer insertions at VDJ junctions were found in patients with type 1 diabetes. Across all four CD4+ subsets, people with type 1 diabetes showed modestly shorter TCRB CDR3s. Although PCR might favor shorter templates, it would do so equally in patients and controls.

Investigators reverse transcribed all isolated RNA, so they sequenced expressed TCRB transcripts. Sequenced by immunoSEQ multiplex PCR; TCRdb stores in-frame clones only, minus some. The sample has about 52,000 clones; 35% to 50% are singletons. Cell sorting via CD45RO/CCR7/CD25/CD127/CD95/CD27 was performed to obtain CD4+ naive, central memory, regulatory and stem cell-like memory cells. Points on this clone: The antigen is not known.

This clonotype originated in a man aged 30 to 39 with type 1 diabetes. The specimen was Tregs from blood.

CDR3 residues: CASSALAGVMQNEQFF. In DNA form, the CDR3 reads TGTGCCAGCAGCGCACTAGCGGGAGTTATGCAAAATGAGCAGTTCTTC. This chain connects TRBV9 to TRBJ2-1; 11 bases match TRBD2. Losses at the gene ends were 3 bases for V and 7 bases for J; bases not matched to a gene: 9. The CDR3 runs 16 residues. Germline CDR1 and CDR2: SGDLS and YYNGEE.